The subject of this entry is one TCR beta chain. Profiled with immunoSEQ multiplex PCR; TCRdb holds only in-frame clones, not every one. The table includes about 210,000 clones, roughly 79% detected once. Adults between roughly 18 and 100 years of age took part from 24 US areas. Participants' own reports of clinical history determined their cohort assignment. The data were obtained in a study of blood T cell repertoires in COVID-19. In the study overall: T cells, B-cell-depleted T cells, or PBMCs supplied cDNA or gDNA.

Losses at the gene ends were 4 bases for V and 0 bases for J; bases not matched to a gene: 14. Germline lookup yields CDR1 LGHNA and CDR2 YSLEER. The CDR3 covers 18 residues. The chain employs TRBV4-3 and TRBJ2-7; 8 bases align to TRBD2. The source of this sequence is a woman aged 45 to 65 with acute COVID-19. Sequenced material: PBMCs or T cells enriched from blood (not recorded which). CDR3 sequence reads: CASSLLSPSGGSSYEQYF. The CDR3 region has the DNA TGCGCCAGCAGCCTACTGAGTCCGTCGGGAGGGAGCTCCTACGAGCAGTACTTC.